The 9 T cell receptor beta chains given below trace back to one sample, sequenced in a study of metastatic and nonmetastatic thyroid tumors. TCRdb re-called clones from the PCR reads using MiXCR. Altogether approximately 25,000 clones are present, over 25% being singletons, with the ten largest covering around 16%. Before thyroid surgery, none of the patients had received any treatment. Specimen: blood. The receptors derive from a male donor with papillary thyroid cancer or a benign thyroid nodule (not recorded which). Some clones in this sample may be carry-over from other donors' samples.

This clone occurred many times. This chain uses TRBV5-4 with TRBJ2-3, with unresolved D. With 3 bases removed from V and 3 bases from J, the gap between germline ends came to 14 bases. CDR3 size: 15 residues. In germline, CDR1 is SGHNT, CDR2 YYREEE (reference sequence). For the CDR3, the DNA is TGTGCCAGCAGCTCACCCCTCGGCGAGACAGATACGCAGTATTTT. Translation: CASSSPLGETDTQYF. Supplemented by reference TRBV5-4 and TRBJ2-3, the full variable domain reads ETGVTQSPTHLIKTRGQQVTLRCSSQSGHNTVSWYQQALGQGPQFIFQYYREEENGRGNFPPRFSGLQFPNYSSELNVNALELDDSALYLCASSSPLGETDTQYFGPGTRLTVL.

This clone rates as medium-sized. The V call is TRBV19, the J call TRBJ2-1; D perhaps matches TRBD2 (6 bases). CDR1 LNHDA and CDR2 SQIVND come from the germline V gene (reference sequence). The CDR3 sequence is 14 residues long. V lost 4 bases and J lost 7, with 14 bases in between. This CDR3 reads CASSNMEGLNEQFF. In DNA, the CDR3 is TGTGCCAGTAGTAATATGGAGGGCTTGAATGAGCAGTTCTTC.

This clone was found many times. The rearrangement uses TRBV7-9 and TRBJ1-1, with TRBD1 matching 7 bases. Germline V gene sequence: CDR1 SEHNR, CDR2 FQNEAQ (reference sequence). This CDR3 spans 13 amino acids. Unmatched junction bases numbered 8, after V lost 1 base and J lost 12 bases. CDR3 in DNA: TGTGCCAGCAGCTTAGAGGGGTCAGGGGGGCCTTTCTTT. This encodes CASSLEGSGGPFF.

By its share, this clone is medium-sized. J is TRBJ2-7 and V is TRBV6-6; perhaps D is TRBD1 or TRBD2 (5 bases each). Germline CDR1 is MNHNY and CDR2 is SVGAGI (reference sequence). V was shortened by 1 base and J by 2 bases, with 12 bases between the two germline ends. This CDR3 spans 15 amino acids. The DNA for the CDR3 is TGTGCCAGCAGTTACTGGGGACGGGATACCTACGAGCAGTACTTC. Protein product: CASSYWGRDTYEQYF.

The table lists this clone with many counts. The rearrangement links TRBV11-2 to TRBJ2-3; D unresolved. This CDR3 contains 14 residues. Trimming cost V 3 bases and J 7 bases, with 14 bases left between them. The germline V gene encodes CDR1 SGHAT and CDR2 FQNNGV. CDR3 region: CASSLGLNLYTQYF. The CDR3 DNA follows: TGTGCCAGCAGCTTGGGCCTTAATCTGTATACGCAGTATTTT.

This chain uses TRBV20-1 with TRBJ2-1, with 8 bases aligning to TRBD2. The CDR3 length is 15 residues. The J segment lost 0 bases and the V segment lost 3 bases, leaving 4 bases of the junction unmatched. Germline V CDR1 and CDR2: DFQATT, SNEGSKA (reference sequence). The CDR3 region has the DNA TGCAGTGCTAGCGAGCGGGAGAGCTCCTACAATGAGCAGTTCTTC. Protein sequence: CSASERESSYNEQFF.

This clone was seen many times. The rearrangement joins TRBV19 to TRBJ1-1; D remains ambiguous. V was shortened by 1 base and J by 1 base, with 7 bases between the two germline ends. Germline loops: CDR1 LNHDA, CDR2 SQIVND (reference sequence). This CDR3 comprises 14 residues. This chain's CDR3 is CASSIGTGNTEAFF. The DNA for the CDR3 is TGTGCCAGTAGTATAGGGACGGGGAACACTGAAGCTTTCTTT.

The gene calls are TRBV13 and TRBJ2-1, with 9 nucleotides matching TRBD2. The CDR3 has 16 residues. The V and J ends lost 0 bases and 4 bases, in that order; junction bases with no gene match: 4. Germline lookup yields CDR1 PRHDT and CDR2 FYEKMQ (reference sequence). The CDR3 loop is CASSLGTSGTYNEQFF. CDR3 sequence (DNA): TGTGCCAGCAGCTTAGGGACTAGCGGCACTTACAATGAGCAGTTCTTC.

This clone was detected ten times or more. This rearrangement joins TRBV7-2 to TRBJ2-2; unclear D gene. This CDR3 region has 16 residues. Germline V gene lookup returns CDR1 SGHTA and CDR2 FQGNSA. Trimming removed 2 bases at V and 0 bases at J, with 10 bases between. In DNA, the CDR3 is TGTGCCAGCAGCTTATCGTCCCACGCGAACACCGGGGAGCTGTTTTTT. Residues: CASSLSSHANTGELFF.